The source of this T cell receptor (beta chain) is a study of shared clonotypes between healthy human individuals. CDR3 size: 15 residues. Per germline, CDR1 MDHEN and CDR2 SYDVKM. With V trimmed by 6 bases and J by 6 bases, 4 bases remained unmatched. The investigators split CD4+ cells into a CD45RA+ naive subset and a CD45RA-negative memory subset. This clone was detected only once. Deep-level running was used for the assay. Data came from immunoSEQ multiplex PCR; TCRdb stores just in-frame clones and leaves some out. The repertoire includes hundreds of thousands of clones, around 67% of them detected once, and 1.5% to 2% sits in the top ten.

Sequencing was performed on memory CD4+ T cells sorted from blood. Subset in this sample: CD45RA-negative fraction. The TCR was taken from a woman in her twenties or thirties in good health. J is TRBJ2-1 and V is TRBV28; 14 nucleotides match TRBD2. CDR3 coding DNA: TGTGCCAGCAGGGTGGGACTAGCGGGAGTCAATGAGCAGTTCTTC. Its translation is CASRVGLAGVNEQFF.